The clone carrying this T cell receptor beta chain was picked up many times. This entry is derived from a study of regulatory T cells in long-lasting Graves disease. Described time point: newly diagnosed GD, antithyroid drugs for less than 3 months. Preparation of the TCR library used RNA extracted from PBMCs. Arm-PCR of CDR3 regions with iRepertoire HTBI primers generated TCR beta libraries. TCRdb passed the multiplex PCR reads through MiXCR, listing each CDR3 protein once. The sample shows approximately 400,000 distinct CDR3 sequences, 15% of them seen only once. These data were likewise used in another study, on T cells in Graves' hyperthyroidism and ophthalmopathy.

The sequencing used peripheral blood mononuclear cells (PBMCs), collected at new diagnosis, from a patient treated with antithyroid drugs. This TCR was recovered from a middle-aged woman with Graves disease.

DNA for the CDR3: TGCGCCAGCAGCTTGGAAGGCGGGAGGGCGGACATTCAGTACTTC. The encoded protein is CASSLEGGRADIQYF. The J gene is TRBJ2-4, the V gene TRBV5-1; 9 bases align to TRBD2. This CDR3 spans 15 amino acids. Germline-derived CDR1 and CDR2 are SGHRS and YFSETQ. The J segment lost 8 bases and the V segment lost 0 bases, leaving 6 bases of the junction unmatched.